The text below deals with one T cell receptor (beta chain). Antigen: not known. The source of the sample is a study of blood T cells in healthy people across ages. Findings of the study overall: Not knowing donor CMV status may have confounded expanded clonotype changes. The fall in TCR beta diversity per million T cells was roughly linear with age.

Trimming cost V 7 bases and J 6 bases, with 10 bases left between them. From germline, CDR1 is MDHEN and CDR2 SYDVKM. The CDR3 consists of 12 residues. Primed by a sample-barcoded 5' primer and a J-beta primer mix, a second PCR proceeded for about 6 to 12 cycles. Each cDNA molecule was tagged by a template-switch adaptor that had 12 random nucleotides. TCRdb re-called the 5' RACE reads with MiXCR, one entry per CDR3 protein. The sample has about a million distinct CDR3 sequences; 35% to 45% are singletons. The source material was blood. This chain joins TRBV28 and TRBJ2-1; weak D call: TRBD1 (5 bases). The clonotype was recovered from a young man in good health. In DNA, the CDR3 is TGTGCCAGCACCCCTGGGGCCAATGAGCAGTTCTTC. This translates into CASTPGANEQFF.